The next 2 T cell receptor beta chains were all read from a single sample in a study of memory CD8 T cells in hepatitis C reinfection. As to time point: late/post reinfection, 12 to 24 weeks after detection. No in vitro expansion preceded TCR sequencing of the sorted cells. Produced via immunoSEQ multiplex PCR; TCRdb's table is partial and in-frame only. The sample has about 43,000 clones, roughly 87% seen once; the top ten hold 0.6% to 0.9%. Material for sequencing was naive CD8+ T cells sorted from blood. The receptors shown here come from a man younger than 35 with hepatitis C virus infection.

This chain connects TRBV7-9 to TRBJ2-1; TRBD1 aligns across 8 bases. This CDR3 is built from 13 residues. Trimming cost V 6 bases and J 8 bases; bases outside gene matches: 6. The germline V gene has CDR1 SEHNR and CDR2 FQNEAQ (reference sequence). CDR3 loop: CASSEDRDDEQFF. Written as DNA, the CDR3 is TGTGCCAGCAGTGAGGACAGGGACGATGAGCAGTTCTTC.

In DNA form, the CDR3 reads TGTGCCAGTAGTGTTACTAGCGGGAGGGCCTCCTACAATGAGCAGTTCTTC. Its protein is CASSVTSGRASYNEQFF. The chain couples TRBV19 to TRBJ2-1; the match to TRBD2 covers 13 bases. The CDR3 is made up of 17 amino acids. J lost 0 bases, V lost 5 bases, and 4 bases had no gene match. The germline CDR1 and CDR2 sequences are LNHDA and SQIVND (reference sequence). Combining the CDR3 with reference TRBV19 and TRBJ2-1 gives the whole variable domain DGGITQSPKYLFRKEGQNVTLSCEQNLNHDAMYWYRQDPGQGLRLIYYSQIVNDFQKGDIAEGYSVSREKKESFPLTVTSAQKNPTAFYLCASSVTSGRASYNEQFFGPGTRLTVL.